These T cell receptor beta chains were read from a single sample in a study of vaccination effects on CD4 cells after COVID-19. These receptors' targets are unknown. Clones were read by immunoSEQ multiplex PCR, and TCRdb kept only the in-frame ones, dropping some. The data contain over 25,000 clones, roughly 80% of them singletons. Sequenced here: CD4+ T cells from PBMCs cultured with HCoV-NL63 spike peptides, sampled after COVID-19 vaccination. These receptors were taken from a human donor who received a COVID-19 vaccine. Some clones in this sample may be carry-over from other donors' samples. CDR3s include the opening cysteine and the closing phenylalanine or tryptophan. A D gene is named only where the DNA matches it firmly. Clone size is stated in some rows and not others, as once, few, many or a class when expanded.

j_gene: TRBJ2-2
v_gene: TRBV7-9
abundance: few
len: 13
d_gene: NA
CDR3aa: CASSLPGPGELFF
CDR3nt: TGTGCCAGCAGCTTACCAGGTCCCGGGGAGCTGTTTTTT

j_gene: TRBJ2-3
v_gene: TRBV9
abundance: NA
len: 18
d_gene: NA
CDR3aa: CASSPSGRQGRGTDTQYF
CDR3nt: TGTGCCAGCAGCCCCTCGGGTCGACAGGGGAGGGGCACAGATACGCAGTATTTT

j_gene: TRBJ1-1
v_gene: TRBV10-1
abundance: NA
len: 16
d_gene: TRBD1
CDR3aa: CASSDRGRGILAEAFF
CDR3nt: TGCGCCAGCAGTGACAGGGGGCGCGGAATCCTCGCTGAAGCTTTCTTT

j_gene: TRBJ1-5
v_gene: TRBV2
abundance: NA
len: 13
d_gene: NA
CDR3aa: CANSGDGNQPQHF
CDR3nt: TGTGCCAACTCAGGTGATGGCAATCAGCCCCAGCATTTT

j_gene: TRBJ2-1
v_gene: TRBV7-3
abundance: NA
len: 16
d_gene: NA
CDR3aa: CASSLSGGRVGNEQFF
CDR3nt: TGTGCCAGCAGCTTAAGTGGGGGGCGCGTGGGCAATGAGCAGTTCTTC

j_gene: TRBJ1-2
v_gene: TRBV6-2/TRBV6-3
abundance: NA
len: 15
d_gene: NA
CDR3aa: CASSYNGEPNYGYTF
CDR3nt: TGTGCCAGCAGTTACAATGGGGAACCTAACTATGGCTACACCTTC

j_gene: TRBJ2-5
v_gene: TRBV5-1
abundance: NA
len: 14
d_gene: NA
CDR3aa: CASSLAPGRETQYF
CDR3nt: TGCGCCAGCAGCTTGGCCCCAGGGCGGGAGACCCAGTACTTC

j_gene: TRBJ1-6
v_gene: TRBV30
abundance: NA
len: 17
d_gene: NA
CDR3aa: CAWSVRQHSSYNSPLHF
CDR3nt: TGTGCCTGGAGTGTACGACAGCACAGCTCCTATAATTCACCCCTCCACTTT

j_gene: TRBJ1-2
v_gene: TRBV28
abundance: NA
len: 15
d_gene: TRBD1
CDR3aa: CASSFPGTGGGGYTF
CDR3nt: TGTGCCAGCAGTTTCCCTGGGACAGGGGGCGGCGGCTACACCTTC

j_gene: TRBJ1-2
v_gene: TRBV19
abundance: NA
len: 15
d_gene: NA
CDR3aa: CASSRQASANYGYTF
CDR3nt: TGTGCCAGTAGTAGGCAGGCCTCAGCTAACTATGGCTACACCTTC

j_gene: TRBJ1-4
v_gene: TRBV30
abundance: NA
len: 15
d_gene: TRBD1
CDR3aa: CAWSFAAGGGEKLFF
CDR3nt: TGTGCCTGGAGTTTTGCGGCAGGGGGCGGTGAAAAACTGTTTTTT

j_gene: TRBJ2-3
v_gene: TRBV3-1/TRBV3-2
abundance: NA
len: 15
d_gene: TRBD2
CDR3aa: CASSQAAGGPDTQYF
CDR3nt: TGTGCCAGCAGCCAAGCTGCGGGGGGGCCAGATACGCAGTATTTT

j_gene: TRBJ2-7
v_gene: TRBV4-2
abundance: NA
len: 15
d_gene: NA
CDR3aa: CASSPLLEARGEQYF
CDR3nt: TGTGCCAGCAGCCCCTTATTGGAAGCTAGGGGCGAGCAGTACTTC

j_gene: TRBJ1-2
v_gene: TRBV19
abundance: NA
len: 15
d_gene: NA
CDR3aa: CASSIFWQTNYGYTF
CDR3nt: TGTGCCAGTAGTATATTTTGGCAGACCAACTATGGCTACACCTTC

j_gene: TRBJ2-3
v_gene: TRBV5-4
abundance: NA
len: 14
d_gene: NA
CDR3aa: CASSQGAVVDTQYF
CDR3nt: TGTGCCAGCAGCCAAGGAGCGGTAGTGGATACGCAGTATTTT

j_gene: TRBJ2-3
v_gene: TRBV3-1/TRBV3-2
abundance: NA
len: 14
d_gene: NA
CDR3aa: CASRRGGGLNTQYF
CDR3nt: TGTGCCAGCCGGAGGGGAGGGGGTCTGAATACGCAGTATTTT

j_gene: TRBJ2-5
v_gene: TRBV5-4
abundance: NA
len: 16
d_gene: TRBD1
CDR3aa: CASNGRAGTGLETQYF
CDR3nt: TGTGCCAGCAACGGACGAGCCGGGACAGGGTTGGAGACCCAGTACTTC

j_gene: TRBJ2-3
v_gene: TRBV7-3
abundance: few
len: 13
d_gene: TRBD1
CDR3aa: CASSYRGADTQYF
CDR3nt: TGTGCCAGCAGCTACAGGGGGGCAGATACGCAGTATTTT

j_gene: TRBJ1-4
v_gene: TRBV10-3
abundance: NA
len: 16
d_gene: NA
CDR3aa: CAISIGQGTANEKLFF
CDR3nt: TGTGCCATCAGCATTGGCCAGGGGACGGCTAATGAAAAACTGTTTTTT

j_gene: TRBJ1-4
v_gene: TRBV27
abundance: NA
len: 15
d_gene: NA
CDR3aa: CASSLFFRGREKLFF
CDR3nt: TGTGCCAGCAGTTTATTTTTCAGGGGTCGAGAAAAACTGTTTTTT